The clone carrying this TCR beta chain has only a few counts. This specimen belongs to a study of response to subunit inactivated influenza vaccine. MiXCR, applied by TCRdb to the RT-PCR reads, yields one record per CDR3 protein. The sample consists of about 540,000 distinct CDR3 sequences, around 21% of them appearing once. Germline V gene lookup returns CDR1 SGHRS and CDR2 YFSETQ. V shed 0 bases and J shed 8 bases, with 11 bases lying between them. The CDR3 totals 13 residues. The same data also contributed to another study, on T cells expressing NK-cell markers. As reported in that work: What made the TCR beta cDNA was 5'RACE template switching with UMIs. Seropositivity for HCMV was found in most of the eight sequenced donors, with one seronegative.

The sequence was obtained from a man aged 50 to 59 who received an inactivated influenza vaccine. The rearrangement uses TRBV5-1 and TRBJ1-1; D not resolved. This specimen was CD4+ T cells sorted from PBMCs, taken 11 to 12 days after vaccination. CDR3 amino acids: CASSLGSGGEAFF. The CDR3 bases are TGCGCCAGCAGCTTGGGTAGCGGAGGGGAAGCTTTCTTT.